The 5 T cell receptor beta chains below all came from one sample that was sequenced in a study of ipilimumab plus nivolumab after autologous stem cell transplantation. Method: immunoSEQ multiplex PCR; TCRdb's copy keeps in-frame clones and lacks some. The sample contains about 43,000 clones, nearly 90% of which appear only once. The material was PBMCs, obtained in a trial of ipilimumab plus nivolumab as post-transplant consolidation. The receptors come from a male donor with multiple myeloma.

The genes are TRBV6-1 and TRBJ2-1; 9 bases are shared with TRBD1. This CDR3 has 17 residues. V gave up 2 bases and J gave up 4 bases; unmatched junction bases: 9. Germline V lookup: CDR1 MNHNS, CDR2 SASEGT. The CDR3 nucleotides read TGTGCCAGCAGTGAAACGACAGGGGGGGATCGGTACAATGAGCAGTTCTTC. Translation: CASSETTGGDRYNEQFF.

The chain links TRBV2 to TRBJ1-6; D is unclear. V was clipped by 2 bases and J by 7 bases, with 15 bases between them. This CDR3 spans 16 amino acids. Germline V lookup: CDR1 SNHLY, CDR2 FYNNEI. DNA of the CDR3: TGTGCCAGCAGTGAAACTCCACCCGGTCGAAATTCACCCCTCCACTTT. As protein: CASSETPPGRNSPLHF. Together with reference TRBV2 and TRBJ1-6, the CDR3 gives the full variable domain: EPEVTQTPSHQVTQMGQEVILRCVPISNHLYFYWYRQILGQKVEFLVSFYNNEISEKSEIFDDQFSVERPDGSNFTLKIRSTKLEDSAMYFCASSETPPGRNSPLHFGNGTRLTVT.

A word on this clone: The junction and the germline gene differ at one end; a read error may be behind it. This chain connects TRBV7-2 to TRBJ2-5; 8 bases are shared with TRBD2. Germline CDR1 and CDR2: SGHTA and FQGNSA. The CDR3 covers 15 residues. This CDR3 is CASSSAGVTQGTQYF. CDR3 coding DNA: TGTGCCAGCAGCTCAGCGGGGGTTACCCAAGGGACCCAGTACTTC.

This clone was detected only a few times. V and J are TRBV5-5 and TRBJ1-2; 10 nucleotides line up with TRBD1. The CDR3 length is 15 residues. Trimming took 3 bases from V and 4 from J; bases not matched to a gene: 6. Germline CDR1 SGHKS, CDR2 YYEKEE (reference sequence). In nucleotides, the CDR3 is TGTGCCAGCAGCTCGGGACAGGGGTCCTTCTATGGCTACACCTTC. Translation: CASSSGQGSFYGYTF.

This chain uses TRBV2 with TRBJ2-7; D is unclear. Germline V gene sequence: CDR1 SNHLY, CDR2 FYNNEI. This CDR3 contains 13 residues. V dropped 1 base and J dropped 5 bases, with 9 bases sitting between them. The CDR3, as DNA: TGTGCCAGCAGTGAAGGCGTCAGTAACGAGCAGTACTTC. Translated: CASSEGVSNEQYF.